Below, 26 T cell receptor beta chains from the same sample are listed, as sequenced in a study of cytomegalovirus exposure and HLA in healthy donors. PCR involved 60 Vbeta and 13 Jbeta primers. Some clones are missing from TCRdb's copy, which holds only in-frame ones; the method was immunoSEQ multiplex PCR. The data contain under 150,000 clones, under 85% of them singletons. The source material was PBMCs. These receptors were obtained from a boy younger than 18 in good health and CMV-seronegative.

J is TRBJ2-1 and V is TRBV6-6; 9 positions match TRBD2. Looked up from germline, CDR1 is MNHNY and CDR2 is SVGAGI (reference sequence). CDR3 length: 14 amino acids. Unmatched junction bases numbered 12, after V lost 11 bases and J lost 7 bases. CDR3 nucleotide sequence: TGTGCCTCCGCGGGTAGTAGCGGGAGAAATGAGCAGTTCTTC. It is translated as CASAGSSGRNEQFF.

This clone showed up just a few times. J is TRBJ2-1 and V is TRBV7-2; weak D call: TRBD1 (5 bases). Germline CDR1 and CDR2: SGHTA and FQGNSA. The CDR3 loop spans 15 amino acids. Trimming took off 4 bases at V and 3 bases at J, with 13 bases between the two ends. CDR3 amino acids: CASSSLDGHYNEQFF. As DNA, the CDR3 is TGTGCCAGCAGCTCCCTGGACGGACACTACAATGAGCAGTTCTTC.

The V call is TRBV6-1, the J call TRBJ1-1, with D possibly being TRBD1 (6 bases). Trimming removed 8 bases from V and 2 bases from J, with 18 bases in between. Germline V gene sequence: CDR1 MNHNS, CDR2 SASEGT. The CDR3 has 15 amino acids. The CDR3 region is CASGKYRDTNTEAFF. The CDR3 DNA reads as TGTGCCAGCGGAAAGTACCGGGACACAAACACTGAAGCTTTCTTT.

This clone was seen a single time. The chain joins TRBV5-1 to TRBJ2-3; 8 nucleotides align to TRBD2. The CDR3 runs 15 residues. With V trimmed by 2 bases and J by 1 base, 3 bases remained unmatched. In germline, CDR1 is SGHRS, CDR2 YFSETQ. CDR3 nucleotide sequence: TGCGCCAGCAGCTTTAGCGGGGATCGCACAGATACGCAGTATTTT. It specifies CASSFSGDRTDTQYF.

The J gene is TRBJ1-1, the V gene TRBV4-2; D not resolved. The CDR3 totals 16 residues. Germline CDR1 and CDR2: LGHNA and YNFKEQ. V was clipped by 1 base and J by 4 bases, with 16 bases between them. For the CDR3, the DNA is TGTGCCAGCAGCCAAGCACTAGGTCTCTTGGGCACTGAAGCTTTCTTT. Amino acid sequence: CASSQALGLLGTEAFF.

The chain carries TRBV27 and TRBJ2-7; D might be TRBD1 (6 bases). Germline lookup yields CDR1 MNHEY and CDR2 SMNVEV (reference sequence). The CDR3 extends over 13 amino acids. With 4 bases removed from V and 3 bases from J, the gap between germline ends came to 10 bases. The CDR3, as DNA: TGTGCCAGCAGTTCCGGACAGAACTACGAGCAGTACTTC. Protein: CASSSGQNYEQYF.

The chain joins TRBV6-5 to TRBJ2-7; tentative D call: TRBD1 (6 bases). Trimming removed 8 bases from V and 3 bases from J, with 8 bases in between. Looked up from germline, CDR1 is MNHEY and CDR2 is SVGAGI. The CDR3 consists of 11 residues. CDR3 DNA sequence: TGTGCCAGCGGGACAAACTACGAGCAGTACTTC. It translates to CASGTNYEQYF.

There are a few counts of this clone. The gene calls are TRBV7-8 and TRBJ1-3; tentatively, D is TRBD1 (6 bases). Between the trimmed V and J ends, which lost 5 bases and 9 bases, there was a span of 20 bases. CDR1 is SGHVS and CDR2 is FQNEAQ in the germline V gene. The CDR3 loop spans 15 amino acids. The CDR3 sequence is CASSPSQQGGSTIYF. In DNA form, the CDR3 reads TGTGCCAGCAGCCCCTCCCAGCAAGGGGGTAGCACCATATATTTT.

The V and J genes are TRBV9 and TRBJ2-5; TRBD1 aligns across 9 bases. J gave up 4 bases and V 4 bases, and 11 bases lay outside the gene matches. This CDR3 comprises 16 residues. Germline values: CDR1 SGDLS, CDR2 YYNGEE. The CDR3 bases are TGTGCCAGCAGCCTCGGGACAGGGAGGGGTGGAGAGACCCAGTACTTC. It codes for CASSLGTGRGGETQYF.

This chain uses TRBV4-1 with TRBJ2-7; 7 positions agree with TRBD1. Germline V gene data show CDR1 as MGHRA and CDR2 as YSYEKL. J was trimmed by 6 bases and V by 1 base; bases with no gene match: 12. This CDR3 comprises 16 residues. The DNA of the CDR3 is TGCGCCAGCAGCCAAGTCCGGCCAGGGGGTTTGGGCGAGCAGTACTTC. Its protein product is CASSQVRPGGLGEQYF.

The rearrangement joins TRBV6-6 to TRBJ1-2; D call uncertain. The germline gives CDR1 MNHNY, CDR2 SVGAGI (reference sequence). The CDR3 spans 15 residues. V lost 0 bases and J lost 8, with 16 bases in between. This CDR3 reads CASSYSAQLPGGYTF. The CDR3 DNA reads TGTGCCAGCAGTTACTCCGCACAGCTCCCTGGGGGCTACACCTTC.

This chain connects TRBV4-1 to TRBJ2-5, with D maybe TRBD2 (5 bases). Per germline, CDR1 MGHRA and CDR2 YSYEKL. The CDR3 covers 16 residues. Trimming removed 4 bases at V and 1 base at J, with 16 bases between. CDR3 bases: TGCGCCAGCAGCCCGAAATTATCAGGACTCCAAGAGACCCAGTACTTC. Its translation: CASSPKLSGLQETQYF.

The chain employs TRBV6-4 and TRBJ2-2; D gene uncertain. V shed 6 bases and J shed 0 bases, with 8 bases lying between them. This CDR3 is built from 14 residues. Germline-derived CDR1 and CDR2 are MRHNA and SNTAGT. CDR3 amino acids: CASRPRSNTGELFF. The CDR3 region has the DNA TGTGCCAGCAGACCTAGGTCGAACACCGGGGAGCTGTTTTTT.

The CDR3 loop is CASFPTSGDETQYF. CDR3 nucleotides: TGTGCCAGCTTCCCGACTAGCGGGGATGAGACCCAGTACTTC. The chain recombines TRBV5-4 with TRBJ2-5; TRBD2 agrees at 11 bases. Unmatched junction bases numbered 7, after V lost 7 bases and J lost 5 bases. The CDR3 is made up of 14 amino acids. Germline V CDR1 and CDR2: SGHNT, YYREEE (reference sequence).

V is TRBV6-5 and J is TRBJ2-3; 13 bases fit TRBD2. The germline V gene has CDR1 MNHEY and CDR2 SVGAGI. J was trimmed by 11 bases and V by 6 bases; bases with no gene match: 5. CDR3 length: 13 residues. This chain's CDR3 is CASRPGLAGEQYF. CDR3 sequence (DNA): TGTGCCAGCAGGCCCGGACTAGCGGGGGAGCAGTATTTT.

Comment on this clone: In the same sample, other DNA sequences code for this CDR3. The CDR3 loop is CASRDSSYEQYF. Written as DNA, the CDR3 is TGTGCCAGCAGGGACAGTTCCTACGAGCAGTACTTC. The J gene is TRBJ2-7, the V gene TRBV27; a weak D match, TRBD1 (6 bases). The CDR3 runs 12 residues. Germline CDR1 MNHEY, CDR2 SMNVEV (reference sequence). Trimming left V 6 bases short and J 1 base short, with 7 bases between.

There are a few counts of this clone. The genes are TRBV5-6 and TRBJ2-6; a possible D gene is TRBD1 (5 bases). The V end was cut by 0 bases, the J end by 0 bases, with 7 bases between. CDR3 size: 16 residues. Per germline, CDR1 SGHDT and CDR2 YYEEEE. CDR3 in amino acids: CASSLGQTSGANVLTF. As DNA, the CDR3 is TGTGCCAGCAGCTTGGGACAGACCTCTGGGGCCAACGTCCTGACTTTC.

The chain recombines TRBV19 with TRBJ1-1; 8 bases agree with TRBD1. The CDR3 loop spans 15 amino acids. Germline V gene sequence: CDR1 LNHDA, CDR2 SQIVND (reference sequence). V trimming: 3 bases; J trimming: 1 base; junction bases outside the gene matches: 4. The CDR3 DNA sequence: TGTGCCAGTAGTATCCAGGGGGCGCGGAACACTGAAGCTTTCTTT. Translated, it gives CASSIQGARNTEAFF.

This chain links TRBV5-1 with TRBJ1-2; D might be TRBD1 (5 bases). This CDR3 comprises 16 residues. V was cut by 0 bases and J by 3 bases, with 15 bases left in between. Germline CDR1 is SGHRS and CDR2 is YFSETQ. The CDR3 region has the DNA TGCGCCAGCAGCTTGGATGGGCCTGCGGGGGACTATGGCTACACCTTC. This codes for CASSLDGPAGDYGYTF.

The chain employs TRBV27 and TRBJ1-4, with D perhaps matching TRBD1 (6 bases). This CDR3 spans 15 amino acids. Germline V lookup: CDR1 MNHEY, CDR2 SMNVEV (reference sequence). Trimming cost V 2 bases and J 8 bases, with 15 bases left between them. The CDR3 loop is CASSLDGGADEKLFF. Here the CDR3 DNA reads TGTGCCAGCAGTTTAGATGGGGGGGCGGACGAAAAACTGTTTTTT.

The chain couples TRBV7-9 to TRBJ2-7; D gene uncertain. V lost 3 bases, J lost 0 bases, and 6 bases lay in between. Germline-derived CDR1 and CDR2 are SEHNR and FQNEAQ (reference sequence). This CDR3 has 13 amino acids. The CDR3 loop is CASSFENSYEQYF. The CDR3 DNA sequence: TGTGCCAGCAGCTTTGAGAACTCCTACGAGCAGTACTTC.

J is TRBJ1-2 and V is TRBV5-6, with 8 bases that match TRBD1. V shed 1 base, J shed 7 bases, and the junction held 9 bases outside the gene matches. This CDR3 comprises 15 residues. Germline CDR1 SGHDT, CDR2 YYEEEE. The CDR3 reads CASSLSGGVFSGYTF. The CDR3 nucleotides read TGTGCCAGCAGCTTGTCAGGGGGCGTTTTTTCTGGCTACACCTTC.

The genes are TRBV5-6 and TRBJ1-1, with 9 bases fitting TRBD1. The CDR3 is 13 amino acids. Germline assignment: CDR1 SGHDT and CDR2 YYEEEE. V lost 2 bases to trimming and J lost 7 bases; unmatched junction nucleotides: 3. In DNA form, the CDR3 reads TGTGCCAGCAGCTTCACAGGGGGCCGTGAAGCTTTCTTT. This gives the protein CASSFTGGREAFF.

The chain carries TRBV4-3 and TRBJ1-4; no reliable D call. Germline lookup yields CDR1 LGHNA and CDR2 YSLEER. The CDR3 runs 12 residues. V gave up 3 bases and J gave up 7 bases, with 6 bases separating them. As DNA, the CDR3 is TGCGCCAGCAGCCAGATCGGTGAAAAACTGTTTTTT. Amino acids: CASSQIGEKLFF.

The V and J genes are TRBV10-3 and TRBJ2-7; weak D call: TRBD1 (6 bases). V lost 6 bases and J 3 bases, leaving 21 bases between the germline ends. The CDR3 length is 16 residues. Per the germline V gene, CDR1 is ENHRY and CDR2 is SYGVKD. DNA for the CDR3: TGTGCCATCAGGAAGTACGAGACAGGTTACGACTACGAGCAGTACTTC. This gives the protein CAIRKYETGYDYEQYF.

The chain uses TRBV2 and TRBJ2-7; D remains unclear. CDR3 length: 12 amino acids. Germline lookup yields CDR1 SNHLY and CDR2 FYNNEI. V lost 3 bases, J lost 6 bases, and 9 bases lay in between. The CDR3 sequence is CASSDPGPEQYF. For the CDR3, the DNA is TGTGCCAGCAGTGACCCAGGCCCCGAGCAGTACTTC.